This T cell receptor (beta chain) appears in the sequencing data of a study of cytomegalovirus exposure and HLA in healthy donors. Study context: Genotyping of nearly 400 donors showed that 80% to 90% belonged to the Caucasian-associated ancestry cluster. Study findings and constraints: Sequences of the TCR beta chain were said to predict the HLA-A and HLA-B alleles of most subjects accurately. With further analysis later on, most CMV-associated TCR beta chains appeared HLA-restricted. TCR association rates varied by HLA locus in a later analysis, with DRB1 highest and HLA-C lowest.

A single count supports this clone. What it recognizes is unknown. J was trimmed by 4 bases and V by 0 bases; bases with no gene match: 9. CDR1 and CDR2 (germline): SGHAT, FQNNGV. The length of the CDR3 is 17 residues. With 60 Vbeta and 13 Jbeta primers, the PCR was carried out. Measured with immunoSEQ multiplex PCR; TCRdb has only the in-frame clones, and not every one. The sample contains around 99,000 clones, approximately 80% of which appear only once. Sequences were obtained from PBMCs. The chain employs TRBV11-2 and TRBJ2-4; 7 bases map to TRBD2. This clonotype originated in a man in his forties or fifties in good health and CMV-seronegative. This CDR3 is CASSLDLGGEFKNIQYF. Here the CDR3 DNA reads TGTGCCAGCAGCTTAGATCTGGGGGGGGAATTTAAAAACATTCAGTACTTC. The full variable domain, completed using reference TRBV11-2 and TRBJ2-4, is EAGVAQSPRYKIIEKRQSVAFWCNPISGHATLYWYQQILGQGPKLLIQFQNNGVVDDSQLPKDRFSAERLKGVDSTLKIQPAKLEDSAVYLCASSLDLGGEFKNIQYFGAGTRLSVL.